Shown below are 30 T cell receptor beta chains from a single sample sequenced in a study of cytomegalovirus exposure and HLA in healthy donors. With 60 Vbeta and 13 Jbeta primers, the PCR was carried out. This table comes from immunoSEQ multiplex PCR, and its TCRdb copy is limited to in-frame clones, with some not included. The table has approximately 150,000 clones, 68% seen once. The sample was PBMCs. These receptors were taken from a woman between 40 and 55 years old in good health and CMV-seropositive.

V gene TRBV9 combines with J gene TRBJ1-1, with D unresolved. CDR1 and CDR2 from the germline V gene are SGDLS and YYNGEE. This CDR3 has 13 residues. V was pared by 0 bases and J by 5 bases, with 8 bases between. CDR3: CASSVAGRTEAFF. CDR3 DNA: TGTGCCAGCAGCGTAGCTGGGAGAACTGAAGCTTTCTTT.

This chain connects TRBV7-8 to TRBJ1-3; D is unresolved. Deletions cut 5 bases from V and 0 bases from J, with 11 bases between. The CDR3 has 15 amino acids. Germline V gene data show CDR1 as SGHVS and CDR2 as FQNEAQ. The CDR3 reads CASSESWSSGNTIYF. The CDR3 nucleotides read TGTGCCAGCAGCGAGTCTTGGAGCTCTGGAAACACCATATATTTT.

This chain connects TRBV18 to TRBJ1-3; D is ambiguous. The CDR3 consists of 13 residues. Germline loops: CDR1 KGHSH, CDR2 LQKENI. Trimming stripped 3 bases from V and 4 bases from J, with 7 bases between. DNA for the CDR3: TGTGCCAGCTCACCTCCGCAGGGAAACACCATATATTTT. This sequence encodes CASSPPQGNTIYF.

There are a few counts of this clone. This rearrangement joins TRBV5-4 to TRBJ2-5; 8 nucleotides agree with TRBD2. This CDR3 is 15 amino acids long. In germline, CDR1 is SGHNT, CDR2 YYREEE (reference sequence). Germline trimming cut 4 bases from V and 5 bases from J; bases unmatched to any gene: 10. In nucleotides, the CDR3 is TGTGCCAGCAGCAATGAACCGGGACTAGTGGAGACCCAGTACTTC. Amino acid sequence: CASSNEPGLVETQYF.

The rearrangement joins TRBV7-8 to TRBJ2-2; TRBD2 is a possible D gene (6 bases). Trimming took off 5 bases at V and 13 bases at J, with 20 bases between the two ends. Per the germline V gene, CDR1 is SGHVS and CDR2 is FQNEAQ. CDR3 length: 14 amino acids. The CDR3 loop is CASSPRTTILGLFF. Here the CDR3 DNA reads TGTGCCAGCAGCCCAAGGACTACGATCTTAGGGCTGTTTTTT.

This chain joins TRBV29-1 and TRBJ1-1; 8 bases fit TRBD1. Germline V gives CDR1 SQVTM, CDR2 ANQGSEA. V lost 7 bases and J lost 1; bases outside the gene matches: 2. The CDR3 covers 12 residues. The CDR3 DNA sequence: TGCAGCGCAGACAGGGGGAACACTGAAGCTTTCTTT. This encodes CSADRGNTEAFF.

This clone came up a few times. The CDR3: CASSRDRGTNEKLFF. DNA for the CDR3: TGTGCCAGCAGTCGAGACAGGGGCACTAATGAAAAACTGTTTTTT. J is TRBJ1-4 and V is TRBV5-8; 8 bases line up with TRBD1. There are 15 residues in the CDR3. The germline CDR1 and CDR2 sequences are SGHTS and YDEGEE. V gave up 5 bases and J gave up 2 bases; unmatched junction bases: 5.

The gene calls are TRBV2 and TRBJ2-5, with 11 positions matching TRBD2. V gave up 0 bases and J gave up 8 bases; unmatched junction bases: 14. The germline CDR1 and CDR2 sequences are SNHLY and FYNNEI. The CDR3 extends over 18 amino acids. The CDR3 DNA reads TGTGCCAGCAGTGAAGCGTGGGGAACCGGGACTAGCGGATGTACCCAGTACTTC. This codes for CASSEAWGTGTSGCTQYF.

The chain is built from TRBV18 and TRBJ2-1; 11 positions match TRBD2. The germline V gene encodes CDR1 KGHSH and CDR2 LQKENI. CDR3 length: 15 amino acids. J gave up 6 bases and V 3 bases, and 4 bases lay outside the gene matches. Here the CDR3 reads CASSPISGGGNEQFF. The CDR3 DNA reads TGTGCCAGCTCACCCATTAGCGGGGGGGGCAATGAGCAGTTCTTC.

CDR3 sequence reads: CASSPEGTDTQYF. The CDR3 DNA reads TGTGCCAGCAGCCCCGAGGGCACAGATACGCAGTATTTT. The chain links TRBV2 to TRBJ2-3; D gene unclear. CDR3 length equals 13 residues. The germline V and J ends were trimmed by 6 bases and 1 base, with 8 bases remaining between them. Per germline, CDR1 SNHLY and CDR2 FYNNEI.

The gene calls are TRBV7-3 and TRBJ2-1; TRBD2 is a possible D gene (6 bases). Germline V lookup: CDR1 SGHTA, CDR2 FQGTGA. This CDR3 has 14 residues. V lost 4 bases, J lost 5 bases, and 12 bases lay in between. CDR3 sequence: CASSYSAGNNEQFF. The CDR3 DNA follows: TGTGCCAGCAGCTACTCAGCGGGTAACAATGAGCAGTTCTTC. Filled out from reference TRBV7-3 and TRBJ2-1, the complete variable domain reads GAGVSQTPSNKVTEKGKYVELRCDPISGHTALYWYRQSLGQGPEFLIYFQGTGAADDSGLPNDRFFAVRPEGSVSTLKIQRTERGDSAVYLCASSYSAGNNEQFFGPGTRLTVL.

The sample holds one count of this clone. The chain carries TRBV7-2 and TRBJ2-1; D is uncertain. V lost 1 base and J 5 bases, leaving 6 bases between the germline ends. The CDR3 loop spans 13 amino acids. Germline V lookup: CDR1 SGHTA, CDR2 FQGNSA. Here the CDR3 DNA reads TGTGCCAGCAGCTTAGGACTGAACAATGAGCAGTTCTTC. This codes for CASSLGLNNEQFF.

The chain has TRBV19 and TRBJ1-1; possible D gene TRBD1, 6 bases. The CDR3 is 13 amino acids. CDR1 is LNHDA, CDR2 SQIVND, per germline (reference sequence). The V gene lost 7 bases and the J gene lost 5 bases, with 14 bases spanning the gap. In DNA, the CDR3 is TGTGCCAGTACAATCCCAGGGGTAACTGAAGCTTTCTTT. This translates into CASTIPGVTEAFF.

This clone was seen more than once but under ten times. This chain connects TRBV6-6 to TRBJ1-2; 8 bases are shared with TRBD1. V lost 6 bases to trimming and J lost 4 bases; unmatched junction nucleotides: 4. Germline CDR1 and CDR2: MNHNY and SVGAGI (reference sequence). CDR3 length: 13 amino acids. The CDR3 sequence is CASSPGTGYGYTF. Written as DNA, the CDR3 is TGTGCCAGCAGCCCGGGGACAGGCTATGGCTACACCTTC.

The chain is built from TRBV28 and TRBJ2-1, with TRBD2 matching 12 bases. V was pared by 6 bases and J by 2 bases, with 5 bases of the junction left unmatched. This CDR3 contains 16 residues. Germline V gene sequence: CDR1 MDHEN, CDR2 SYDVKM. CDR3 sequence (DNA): TGTGCCAGCAGCCTATGGACTAGCGGGACCTACAATGAGCAGTTCTTC. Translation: CASSLWTSGTYNEQFF.

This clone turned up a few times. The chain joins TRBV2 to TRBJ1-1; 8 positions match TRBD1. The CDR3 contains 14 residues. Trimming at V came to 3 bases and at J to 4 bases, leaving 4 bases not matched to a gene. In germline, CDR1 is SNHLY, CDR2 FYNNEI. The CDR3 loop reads CASSEQGAFTEAFF. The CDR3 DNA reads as TGTGCCAGCAGTGAGCAGGGGGCGTTCACTGAAGCTTTCTTT.

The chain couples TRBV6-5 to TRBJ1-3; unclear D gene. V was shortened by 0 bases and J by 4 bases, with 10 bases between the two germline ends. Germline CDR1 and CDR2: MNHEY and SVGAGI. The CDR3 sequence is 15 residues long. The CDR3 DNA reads TGTGCCAGCAGTTACTCCCAGGTCAAAGGAAACACCATATATTTT. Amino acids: CASSYSQVKGNTIYF.

The CDR3 sequence: CASSGRQGRSPLHF. CDR3 DNA sequence: TGTGCCAGCAGCGGACGACAGGGGCGCTCACCCCTCCACTTT. This chain uses TRBV28 with TRBJ1-6; TRBD1 aligns across 8 bases. The trim removed 6 bases at V and 10 bases at J, leaving 8 bases unmatched. This CDR3 is 14 amino acids long. CDR1 and CDR2 from the germline V gene are MDHEN and SYDVKM.

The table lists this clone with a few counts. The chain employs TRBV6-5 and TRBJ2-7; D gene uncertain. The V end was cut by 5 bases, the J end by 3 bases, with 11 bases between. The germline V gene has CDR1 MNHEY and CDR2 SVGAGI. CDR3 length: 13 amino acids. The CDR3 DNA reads TGTGCCAGCAGTGTATCAACAAACTACGAGCAGTACTTC. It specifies CASSVSTNYEQYF.

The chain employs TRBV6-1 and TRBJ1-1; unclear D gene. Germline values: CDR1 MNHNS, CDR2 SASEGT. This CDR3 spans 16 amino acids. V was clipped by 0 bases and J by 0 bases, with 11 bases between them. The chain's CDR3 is CASSEAFSVMNTEAFF. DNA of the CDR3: TGTGCCAGCAGTGAAGCGTTTTCAGTAATGAACACTGAAGCTTTCTTT.

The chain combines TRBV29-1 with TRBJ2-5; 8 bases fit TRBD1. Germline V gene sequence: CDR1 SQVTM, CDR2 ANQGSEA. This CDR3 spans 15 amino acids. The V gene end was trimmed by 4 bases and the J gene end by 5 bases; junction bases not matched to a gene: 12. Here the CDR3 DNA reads TGCAGCGTTGGGGGACCGGGACAGGTGGGCGAGACCCAGTACTTC. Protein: CSVGGPGQVGETQYF.

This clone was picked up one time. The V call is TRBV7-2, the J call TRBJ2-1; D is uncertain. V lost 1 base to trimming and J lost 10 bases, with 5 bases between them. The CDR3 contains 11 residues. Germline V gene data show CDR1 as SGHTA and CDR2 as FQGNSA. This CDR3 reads CASSLGGEQFF. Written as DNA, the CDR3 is TGTGCCAGCAGCTTAGGCGGAGAGCAGTTCTTC.

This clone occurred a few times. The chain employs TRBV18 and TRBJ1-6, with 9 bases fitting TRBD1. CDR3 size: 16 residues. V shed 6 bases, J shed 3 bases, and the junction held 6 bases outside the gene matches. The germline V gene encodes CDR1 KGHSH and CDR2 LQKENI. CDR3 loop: CASSGQGAFYNSPLHF. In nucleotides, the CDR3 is TGTGCCAGCTCGGGACAGGGAGCCTTCTATAATTCACCCCTCCACTTT.

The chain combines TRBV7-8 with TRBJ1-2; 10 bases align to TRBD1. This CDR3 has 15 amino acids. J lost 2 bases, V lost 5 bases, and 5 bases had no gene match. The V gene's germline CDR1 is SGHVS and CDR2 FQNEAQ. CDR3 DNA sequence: TGTGCCAGCAGCCCCCGGACAGGGGGGAACTATGGCTACACCTTC. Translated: CASSPRTGGNYGYTF.

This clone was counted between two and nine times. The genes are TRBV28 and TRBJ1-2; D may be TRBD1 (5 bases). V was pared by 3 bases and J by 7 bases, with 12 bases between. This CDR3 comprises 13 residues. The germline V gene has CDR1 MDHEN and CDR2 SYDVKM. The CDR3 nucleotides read TGTGCCAGCAGTTTTTCCAGGGAGGGTGGCTACACCTTC. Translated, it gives CASSFSREGGYTF.

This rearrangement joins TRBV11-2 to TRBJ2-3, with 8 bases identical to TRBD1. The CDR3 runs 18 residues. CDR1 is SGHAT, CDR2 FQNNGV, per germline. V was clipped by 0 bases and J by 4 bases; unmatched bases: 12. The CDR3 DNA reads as TGTGCCAGCAGCTTAGATCCCCCAGGGGGCATTGGAGCAGATACGCAGTATTTT. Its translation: CASSLDPPGGIGADTQYF.

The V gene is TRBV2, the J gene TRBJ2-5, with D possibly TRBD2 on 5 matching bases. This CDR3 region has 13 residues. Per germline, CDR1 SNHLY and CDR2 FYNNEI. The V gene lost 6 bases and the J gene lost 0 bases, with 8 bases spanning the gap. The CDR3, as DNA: TGTGCCAGCAGGTGGAGGTACCAAGAGACCCAGTACTTC. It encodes CASRWRYQETQYF.

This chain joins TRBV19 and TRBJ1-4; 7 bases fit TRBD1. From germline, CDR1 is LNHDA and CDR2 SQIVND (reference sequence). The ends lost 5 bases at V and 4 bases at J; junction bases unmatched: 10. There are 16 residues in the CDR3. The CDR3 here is CASSPSGTAGNEKLFF. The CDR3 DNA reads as TGTGCCAGTAGTCCCTCCGGGACAGCAGGTAATGAAAAACTGTTTTTT.

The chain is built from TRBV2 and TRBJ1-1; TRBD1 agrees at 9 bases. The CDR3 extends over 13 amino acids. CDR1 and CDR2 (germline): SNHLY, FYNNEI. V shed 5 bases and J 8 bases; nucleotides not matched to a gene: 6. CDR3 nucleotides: TGTGCCAGCAGTCTACAGGGGGCTAGAGAAGCTTTCTTT. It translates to CASSLQGAREAFF.

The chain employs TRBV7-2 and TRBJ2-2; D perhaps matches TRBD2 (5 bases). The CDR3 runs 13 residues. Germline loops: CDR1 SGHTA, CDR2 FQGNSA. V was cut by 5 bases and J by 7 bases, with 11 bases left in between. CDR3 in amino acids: CASSRPGIGELFF. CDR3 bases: TGTGCCAGCAGCCGTCCGGGAATCGGGGAGCTGTTTTTT.